These 30 T cell receptor beta chains were sequenced from one sample in a study of vaccination and CD4 T cells after COVID-19. Documented treatment: approximately 9-day PBMC culture with coronavirus spike peptide pools or control peptides (ViraFEST assay). Unexposed donor CD4+ T cells predated the COVID-19 pandemic, collected 2011-2018. Cultured CD4+ T cells had their DNA profiled by the Oncomine TCR Beta short-read assay. Investigators isolated genomic DNA from cultured CD4+ T cells. TCRdb passed the PCR reads through MiXCR, listing each CDR3 protein once. The profile shows about 9,100 distinct CDR3 sequences, 35% to 45% of them singletons. Antigens for these TCRs are unknown. Source material: CD4+ T cells from blood, cultured in vitro. The receptors shown here come from a human donor in good health.

V and J are TRBV7-2 and TRBJ2-3; TRBD2 matches at 13 bases. Germline V lookup: CDR1 SGHTA, CDR2 FQGNSA. This CDR3 has 17 residues. Trimming removed 6 bases from V and 5 bases from J; junction bases left unmatched: 11. DNA of the CDR3: TGTGCCAGCAGGAAGACCGGGACTAGCGGGGCCTTAGATACGCAGTATTTT. Its protein product is CASRKTGTSGALDTQYF.

This rearrangement joins TRBV7-3 to TRBJ1-6, with D unresolved. V was trimmed by 5 bases and J by 7 bases, leaving 9 bases between them. This CDR3 has 13 residues. CDR1 and CDR2 (germline): SGHTA, FQGTGA. This CDR3 reads CASSLWENSPLHF. CDR3 DNA: TGTGCCAGCAGCCTCTGGGAGAATTCACCCCTCCACTTT.

V usage is TRBV20-1 and J usage is TRBJ2-5; the D gene could be TRBD1 or TRBD2 (6 bases each). Germline-derived CDR1 and CDR2 are DFQATT and SNEGSKA (reference sequence). The CDR3 length is 13 residues. V dropped 6 bases and J dropped 5 bases, with 16 bases sitting between them. CDR3 bases: TGCAGTGCGCCGGGGGCCGGCGGGGAGACCCAGTACTTC. Translated, it gives CSAPGAGGETQYF.

This rearrangement joins TRBV19 to TRBJ1-1, with 7 nucleotides matching TRBD1. V trimming: 3 bases; J trimming: 6 bases; junction bases outside the gene matches: 10. CDR1 LNHDA and CDR2 SQIVND come from the germline V gene (reference sequence). This CDR3 has 15 residues. The chain's CDR3 is CASSILFMTGPEAFF. CDR3 in DNA: TGTGCCAGTAGTATCTTATTCATGACAGGGCCTGAAGCTTTCTTT.

This chain uses TRBV6-1 with TRBJ1-5, with a tentative D call TRBD1 (6 bases). The CDR3 has 16 amino acids. Germline V gene lookup returns CDR1 MNHNS and CDR2 SASEGT. V lost 0 bases and J 2 bases, leaving 11 bases between the germline ends. CDR3 nucleotides: TGTGCCAGCAGTGAAGCGGTGGGGGGGCGCAATCAGCCCCAGCATTTT. This translates into CASSEAVGGRNQPQHF.

In this sample, this clonotype turned up a few times. CDR3: CASSGGGLSYEQYF. The DNA for the CDR3 is TGTGCCAGCAGCGGCGGCGGGCTCTCCTACGAGCAGTACTTC. This rearrangement joins TRBV6-1 to TRBJ2-7, with D perhaps TRBD2 (5 bases). There are 14 residues in the CDR3. Germline V gene sequence: CDR1 MNHNS, CDR2 SASEGT. V lost 6 bases, J lost 0 bases, and 12 bases lay in between.

The chain uses TRBV20-1 and TRBJ2-1; D call uncertain. The germline V and J ends were trimmed by 4 bases and 4 bases, with 14 bases remaining between them. The CDR3 totals 14 residues. Germline loops: CDR1 DFQATT, CDR2 SNEGSKA (reference sequence). CDR3 DNA: TGCAGTGCTACGAGCCGCACCTTATACAATGAGCAGTTCTTC. Translated: CSATSRTLYNEQFF.

The chain has TRBV20-1 and TRBJ2-7; 10 bases line up with TRBD1. Germline lookup yields CDR1 DFQATT and CDR2 SNEGSKA (reference sequence). The CDR3 loop spans 14 amino acids. V was pared by 1 base and J by 3 bases, with 3 bases of the junction left unmatched. This CDR3 reads CSARGGQGSYEQYF. As DNA, the CDR3 is TGCAGTGCTAGAGGGGGACAGGGGAGCTACGAGCAGTACTTC.

This clonotype was detected only a few times. The gene calls are TRBV6-1 and TRBJ1-1, with 10 bases aligning to TRBD1. J was trimmed by 6 bases and V by 6 bases; bases with no gene match: 13. Germline assignment: CDR1 MNHNS and CDR2 SASEGT. This CDR3 comprises 16 residues. The DNA of the CDR3 is TGTGCCAGCAGGTCGACAGGGGGCGACTCGTTTCCTGAAGCTTTCTTT. Translated, it gives CASRSTGGDSFPEAFF.

The gene calls are TRBV7-8 and TRBJ2-3; D is unclear. V lost 4 bases and J 7 bases, leaving 12 bases between the germline ends. Germline CDR1 is SGHVS and CDR2 is FQNEAQ. The CDR3 loop spans 13 amino acids. The CDR3 protein is CASSSPGGNTQYF. The CDR3 region has the DNA TGTGCCAGCAGCTCCCCGGGTGGAAATACGCAGTATTTT.

J is TRBJ2-3 and V is TRBV12-3 or TRBV12-4; the D gene is possibly TRBD2 (6 bases). The CDR3 length is 12 residues. Trimming took 5 bases from V and 8 from J, leaving 11 bases between them. The CDR3, as DNA: TGTGCCAGCAGTCCCGGACTACGTACGCAGTATTTT. Translated, it gives CASSPGLRTQYF.

This chain joins TRBV18 and TRBJ1-2; TRBD1 agrees at 7 bases. V dropped 4 bases and J dropped 0; count of bases not matched to a gene: 8. In germline, CDR1 is KGHSH, CDR2 LQKENI. The CDR3 length is 16 residues. CDR3 amino acids: CASSHRDRDTNYGYTF. CDR3 nucleotides: TGTGCCAGCTCACATCGGGACAGAGATACTAACTATGGCTACACCTTC.

The rearrangement joins TRBV6-5 to TRBJ1-5; D is undetermined. The CDR3 runs 15 residues. The V end lost 2 bases, the J end lost 4 bases, and 12 bases lay between the germline ends. CDR1 and CDR2 (germline): MNHEY, SVGAGI. The CDR3 coding sequence is TGTGCCAGCAGTTACCCCGGGTCACTAAATCAGCCCCAGCATTTT. Encoded protein: CASSYPGSLNQPQHF.

The chain couples TRBV6-1 to TRBJ2-7, with D unclear. The length of the CDR3 is 16 residues. Trimming removed 5 bases at V and 0 bases at J, with 17 bases between. The germline gives CDR1 MNHNS, CDR2 SASEGT. CDR3 DNA: TGTGCCAGCAGTACCCGCCTTGGCACGAGCTCCTACGAGCAGTACTTC. Translating gives CASSTRLGTSSYEQYF.

This clonotype has more than one count but fewer than ten. V usage is TRBV7-3 and J usage is TRBJ2-3; weak D call: TRBD2 (6 bases). From germline, CDR1 is SGHTA and CDR2 FQGTGA. V gave up 2 bases and J gave up 1 base, with 10 bases separating them. The CDR3 totals 15 residues. CDR3 in DNA: TGTGCCAGCAGCTTATGGGCTAGCGGCACAGATACGCAGTATTTT. The encoded protein is CASSLWASGTDTQYF.

This clonotype has only a few counts. CDR3 nucleotide sequence: TGTGCCAGTAGTGGACAGGGTTCACCCTATGGCTACACCTTC. It translates to CASSGQGSPYGYTF. The V call is TRBV19, the J call TRBJ1-2, with TRBD1 matching 8 bases. The V and J ends lost 5 bases and 4 bases, in that order; junction bases with no gene match: 6. This CDR3 is built from 14 residues. Germline V gives CDR1 LNHDA, CDR2 SQIVND (reference sequence).

The chain is built from TRBV28 and TRBJ2-5, with D possibly matching TRBD2 (5 bases). Germline CDR1 MDHEN, CDR2 SYDVKM. The V end lost 6 bases, the J end lost 7 bases, and 18 bases lay between the germline ends. The CDR3 has 14 residues. The chain's CDR3 is CASSQPPSSVTQYF. Written as DNA, the CDR3 is TGTGCCAGCAGCCAACCCCCTAGCTCGGTGACCCAGTACTTC.

The rearrangement uses TRBV29-1 and TRBJ2-1; 8 bases map to TRBD1. CDR1 and CDR2 from the germline V gene are SQVTM and ANQGSEA. J was trimmed by 6 bases and V by 6 bases; bases with no gene match: 10. The length of the CDR3 is 14 residues. The CDR3 reads CSVGMTGARNEQFF. The CDR3 DNA is TGCAGCGTGGGGATGACAGGGGCCCGCAATGAGCAGTTCTTC.

The chain has TRBV12-3 or TRBV12-4 and TRBJ2-3; D remains ambiguous. V lost 6 bases, J lost 5 bases, and 6 bases lay in between. The CDR3 runs to 11 residues. CDR3 bases: TGTGCCAGCAGCCCAAAAGATACGCAGTATTTT. Protein sequence: CASSPKDTQYF.

This chain connects TRBV7-9 to TRBJ2-7, with D tentatively TRBD1 or TRBD2 (6 bases each). Trimming removed 5 bases at V and 0 bases at J, with 17 bases between. This CDR3 contains 16 residues. Germline CDR1 is SEHNR and CDR2 is FQNEAQ (reference sequence). The CDR3: CASSRSGGTHSYEQYF. In DNA form, the CDR3 reads TGTGCCAGCAGCCGTTCGGGCGGGACACACTCCTACGAGCAGTACTTC. Based on the CDR3 plus reference TRBV7-9 and TRBJ2-7, the full variable domain is DTGVSQNPRHKITKRGQNVTFRCDPISEHNRLYWYRQTLGQGPEFLTYFQNEAQLEKSRLLSDRFSAERPKGSFSTLEIQRTEQGDSAMYLCASSRSGGTHSYEQYFGPGTRLTVT.

V is TRBV6-1 and J is TRBJ2-5; 7 positions match TRBD2. This CDR3 comprises 13 residues. Germline lookup yields CDR1 MNHNS and CDR2 SASEGT. After removal of 1 base from V and 8 bases from J, the junction contained 4 bases not matched to a gene. The CDR3 spells CASSEELALTQYF. The CDR3 bases are TGTGCCAGCAGTGAAGAACTAGCGCTAACCCAGTACTTC.

V usage is TRBV24-1 and J usage is TRBJ2-3; the D is unclear. This CDR3 has 15 residues. Germline CDR1 is KGHDR and CDR2 is SFDVKD. Trimming removed 4 bases from V and 5 bases from J, with 15 bases in between. CDR3 in amino acids: CATSEGPIYGDTQYF. CDR3 DNA sequence: TGTGCCACCAGTGAAGGGCCAATATATGGAGATACGCAGTATTTT.

The CDR3 DNA is TGTGCCAGCAAGGGAGGGGAGGGGCGCAAACTAGCGGGAGATACGCAGTATTTT. Its translation is CASKGGEGRKLAGDTQYF. V is TRBV28 and J is TRBJ2-3, with 9 bases fitting TRBD2. This CDR3 has 18 residues. Germline lookup yields CDR1 MDHEN and CDR2 SYDVKM. Unmatched junction bases numbered 19, after V lost 7 bases and J lost 5 bases.

The chain has TRBV28 and TRBJ1-2; D is ambiguous. The CDR3 is 12 amino acids. The V end was cut by 4 bases, the J end by 5 bases, with 8 bases between. Germline CDR1 reads MDHEN; CDR2 reads SYDVKM. The CDR3 is CASSSNRYGYTF. Here the CDR3 DNA reads TGTGCCAGCAGTTCCAATCGATATGGCTACACCTTC.

This clonotype was picked up a small number of times. The chain employs TRBV23-1 and TRBJ1-1; D gene uncertain. TRBV23-1 is an ORF, and what it does is uncertain. This CDR3 is 10 amino acids long. V lost 3 bases and J 10 bases, leaving 6 bases between the germline ends. CDR3 sequence reads: CASSHRGAFF. CDR3 bases: TGCGCCAGCAGTCATCGTGGAGCTTTCTTT.

This clonotype was seen once. V usage is TRBV18 and J usage is TRBJ2-7; tentatively, D is TRBD1 (5 bases). V lost 3 bases to trimming and J lost 5 bases, with 5 bases between them. This CDR3 has 11 residues. Germline-derived CDR1 and CDR2 are KGHSH and LQKENI. The CDR3 DNA reads TGTGCCAGCTCACCGGACAACGAGCAGTACTTC. It specifies CASSPDNEQYF.

The chain carries TRBV7-6 and TRBJ2-5; a weak D match, TRBD1 (6 bases). The germline V gene encodes CDR1 SGHVS and CDR2 FNYEAQ. The CDR3 loop spans 15 amino acids. Deletions cut 5 bases from V and 5 bases from J, with 18 bases between. Here the CDR3 DNA reads TGTGCCAGCAGCCTCAACCAGGGGCGTCTTGAGACCCAGTACTTC. It specifies CASSLNQGRLETQYF.

This clonotype has more than one count but fewer than ten. J is TRBJ2-6 and V is TRBV6-2 or TRBV6-3; D gene unclear. Deletions cut 2 bases from V and 0 bases from J, with 2 bases between. Germline V gives CDR1 MNHEY, CDR2 SVGEGT. The CDR3 consists of 14 residues. CDR3 region: CASSYSSGANVLTF. The DNA for the CDR3 is TGTGCCAGCAGTTACAGCTCTGGGGCCAACGTCCTGACTTTC.

This clonotype turned up a few times. The V gene is TRBV6-1, the J gene TRBJ2-7; TRBD1 agrees at 9 bases. Germline V lookup: CDR1 MNHNS, CDR2 SASEGT. CDR3 size: 13 residues. With V trimmed by 6 bases and J by 5 bases, 5 bases remained unmatched. The CDR3 sequence: CASRRTGDNEQYF. The DNA for the CDR3 is TGTGCCAGCAGGAGGACAGGGGATAACGAGCAGTACTTC.

CDR3 coding DNA: TGTGCCAGCAGCTTAGGAGAGACAGGACAAAGATATGGCTACACCTTC. It yields the protein CASSLGETGQRYGYTF. The chain has TRBV7-2 and TRBJ1-2, with a possible D match to TRBD1 (6 bases). CDR3 size: 16 residues. Germline loops: CDR1 SGHTA, CDR2 FQGNSA. Between the trimmed V and J ends, which lost 1 base and 5 bases, there was a span of 17 bases.